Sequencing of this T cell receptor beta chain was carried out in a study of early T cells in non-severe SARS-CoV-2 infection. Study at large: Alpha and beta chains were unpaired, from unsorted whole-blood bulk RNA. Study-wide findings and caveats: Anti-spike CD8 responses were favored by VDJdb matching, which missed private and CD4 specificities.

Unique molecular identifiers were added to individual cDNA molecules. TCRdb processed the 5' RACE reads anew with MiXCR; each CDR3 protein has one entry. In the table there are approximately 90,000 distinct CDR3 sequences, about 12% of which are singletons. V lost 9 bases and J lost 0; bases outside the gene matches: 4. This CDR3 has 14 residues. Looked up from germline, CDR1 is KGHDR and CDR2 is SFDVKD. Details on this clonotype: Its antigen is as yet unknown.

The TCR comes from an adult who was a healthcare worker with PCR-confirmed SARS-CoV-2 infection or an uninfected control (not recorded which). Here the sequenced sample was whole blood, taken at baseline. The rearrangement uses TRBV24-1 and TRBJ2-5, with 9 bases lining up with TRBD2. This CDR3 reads CATRSGSNQETQYF. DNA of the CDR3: TGTGCCACCCGTAGCGGGAGCAACCAAGAGACCCAGTACTTC.